These 26 T cell receptor beta chains share one sample of origin, sequenced in a study of blood T cell repertoires in COVID-19. Data came from immunoSEQ multiplex PCR; TCRdb stores just in-frame clones and leaves some out. The table shows under 300,000 clones, with about 85% occurring only once. Sequencing was carried out using PBMCs or T cells enriched from blood (not recorded which). These receptors were obtained from a woman in her 50s who had recovered from COVID-19.

The chain employs TRBV7-2 and TRBJ2-7; TRBD1 matches 8 bases. This CDR3 contains 15 residues. In germline, CDR1 is SGHTA, CDR2 FQGNSA. J lost 4 bases, V lost 4 bases, and 9 bases had no gene match. The CDR3 coding sequence is TGTGCCAGCAGCTGGCGGCAGGGGGCGAGTTACGAGCAGTACTTC. Translating gives CASSWRQGASYEQYF. The full variable domain, its missing parts supplied by reference TRBV7-2 and TRBJ2-7, is GAGVSQSPSNKVTEKGKDVELRCDPISGHTALYWYRQSLGQGLEFLIYFQGNSAPDKSGLPSDRFSAERTGGSVSTLTIQRTQQEDSAVYLCASSWRQGASYEQYFGPGTRLTVT.

V usage is TRBV28 and J usage is TRBJ2-2; no clear D. The CDR3 runs 15 residues. V was pared by 2 bases and J by 1 base, with 8 bases between. The V gene's germline CDR1 is MDHEN and CDR2 SYDVKM. The CDR3, as DNA: TGTGCCAGCAGTTTAGTGCGGCAGAACACCGGGGAGCTGTTTTTT. Protein sequence: CASSLVRQNTGELFF.

In this sample, this clone turned up a few times. V usage is TRBV7-2 and J usage is TRBJ1-6, with D unresolved. Germline assignment: CDR1 SGHTA and CDR2 FQGNSA. The CDR3 is made up of 15 amino acids. Trimming cost V 0 bases and J 6 bases, with 9 bases left between them. The CDR3 reads CASSLADGSNSPLHF. The CDR3 bases are TGTGCCAGCAGCTTAGCGGATGGGAGTAATTCACCCCTCCACTTT. The whole variable domain, remainder taken from reference TRBV7-2 and TRBJ1-6, is GAGVSQSPSNKVTEKGKDVELRCDPISGHTALYWYRQSLGQGLEFLIYFQGNSAPDKSGLPSDRFSAERTGGSVSTLTIQRTQQEDSAVYLCASSLADGSNSPLHFGNGTRLTVT.

This CDR3 is CASSPWTGGDYGYTF. CDR3 in DNA: TGTGCCAGCAGTCCCTGGACAGGGGGAGACTATGGCTACACCTTC. The chain links TRBV28 to TRBJ1-2; 10 nucleotides agree with TRBD1. CDR1 and CDR2 from the germline V gene are MDHEN and SYDVKM. The V gene end was trimmed by 5 bases and the J gene end by 3 bases; junction bases not matched to a gene: 6. There are 15 residues in the CDR3.

The chain combines TRBV24-1 with TRBJ2-3, with 11 positions matching TRBD2. V lost 4 bases and J lost 7; bases outside the gene matches: 9. Germline CDR1 is KGHDR and CDR2 is SFDVKD. CDR3 length: 16 amino acids. This CDR3 reads CATSEGTSGSMYTQYF. The CDR3 nucleotides read TGTGCCACCAGTGAAGGAACTAGCGGGAGTATGTATACGCAGTATTTT.

The genes are TRBV24-1 and TRBJ2-3; TRBD2 matches 8 bases. The CDR3 has 15 residues. The V gene end was trimmed by 11 bases and the J gene end by 7 bases; junction bases not matched to a gene: 16. CDR1 KGHDR and CDR2 SFDVKD come from the germline V gene. CDR3 sequence: CAIAAGAGALNTQYF. The DNA of the CDR3 is TGTGCCATCGCTGCGGGAGCGGGAGCATTGAATACGCAGTATTTT.

This clone was counted between two and nine times. The chain is built from TRBV7-9 and TRBJ2-1, with D possibly TRBD1 on 6 matching bases. This CDR3 region has 17 residues. Deletions cut 5 bases from V and 1 base from J, with 18 bases between. Germline V gene data show CDR1 as SEHNR and CDR2 as FQNEAQ (reference sequence). The CDR3 nucleotides read TGTGCCAGCAGCCCAAAAACAGGGTTGAATTCCTACAATGAGCAGTTCTTC. Protein sequence: CASSPKTGLNSYNEQFF.

The gene calls are TRBV28 and TRBJ1-4, with 9 bases lining up with TRBD1. Germline-derived CDR1 and CDR2 are MDHEN and SYDVKM. V was clipped by 5 bases and J by 5 bases; unmatched bases: 6. This CDR3 has 15 amino acids. CDR3 amino acids: CASSPTGTGNEKLFF. CDR3 bases: TGTGCCAGCAGTCCCACCGGGACAGGGAATGAAAAACTGTTTTTT.

The V gene is TRBV28, the J gene TRBJ2-4, with D possibly matching TRBD1 (5 bases). The CDR3 runs 12 residues. Germline loops: CDR1 MDHEN, CDR2 SYDVKM. V was pared by 5 bases and J by 11 bases, with 13 bases between. As DNA, the CDR3 is TGTGCCAGCAGTCCCAGGGTAATGGTTCAGTACTTC. Protein: CASSPRVMVQYF.

This clone was found a few times. This chain links TRBV28 with TRBJ1-1; no firm D call. Germline CDR1 MDHEN, CDR2 SYDVKM. The CDR3 extends over 13 amino acids. Trimming cost V 1 base and J 9 bases, with 12 bases left between them. The chain's CDR3 is CASSLFVESQAFF. CDR3 sequence (DNA): TGTGCCAGCAGTTTATTTGTGGAGAGCCAAGCTTTCTTT.

The V and J genes are TRBV2 and TRBJ1-6; 9 positions match TRBD1. Germline CDR1 SNHLY, CDR2 FYNNEI. This CDR3 region has 13 residues. Trimming took 8 bases from V and 7 from J; bases not matched to a gene: 3. In DNA, the CDR3 is TGTGCCAGCGATGGGACAGGGAATTCACCCCTCCACTTT. It translates to CASDGTGNSPLHF.

The rearrangement uses TRBV28 and TRBJ1-1; D remains unclear. CDR1 is MDHEN and CDR2 is SYDVKM in the germline V gene. This CDR3 has 13 amino acids. Trimming took 4 bases from V and 1 from J, leaving 7 bases between them. The CDR3 DNA reads TGTGCCAGCAGTTCCCCAGAGAACACTGAAGCTTTCTTT. Its protein is CASSSPENTEAFF.

This rearrangement joins TRBV7-2 to TRBJ2-1, with TRBD1 identical over 7 bases. CDR1 and CDR2 (germline): SGHTA, FQGNSA. V dropped 0 bases and J dropped 2; count of bases not matched to a gene: 1. CDR3 length equals 15 residues. CDR3 DNA sequence: TGTGCCAGCAGCTTAGCTCAGGGGGCCTACAATGAGCAGTTCTTC. Protein: CASSLAQGAYNEQFF.

V usage is TRBV27 and J usage is TRBJ1-1, with TRBD1 matching over 10 bases. The CDR3 is made up of 15 amino acids. J gave up 4 bases and V 6 bases, and 8 bases lay outside the gene matches. CDR1 and CDR2 from the germline V gene are MNHEY and SMNVEV (reference sequence). CDR3 amino acids: CASRGGQGRRTEAFF. The CDR3 DNA reads as TGTGCCAGCAGGGGGGGACAGGGGAGACGCACTGAAGCTTTCTTT.

The chain recombines TRBV28 with TRBJ1-4; D gene ambiguous. The germline gives CDR1 MDHEN, CDR2 SYDVKM. There are 16 residues in the CDR3. Trimming pared 2 bases from V and 5 bases from J, leaving 15 bases between. Here the CDR3 DNA reads TGTGCCAGCAGTTTACTCGTTCTGAGAGCCAATGAAAAACTGTTTTTT. This codes for CASSLLVLRANEKLFF.

Only one count was recorded for this clone. The CDR3 DNA reads as TGTGCCAGCAATCTCCTAGCGAACACTGAAGCTTTCTTT. As protein: CASNLLANTEAFF. The chain recombines TRBV5-6 with TRBJ1-1; D gene uncertain. The length of the CDR3 is 13 residues. Germline CDR1 SGHDT, CDR2 YYEEEE. V was clipped by 6 bases and J by 1 base, with 10 bases between them.

The J gene is TRBJ2-3, the V gene TRBV7-9; D remains ambiguous. The germline V gene encodes CDR1 SEHNR and CDR2 FQNEAQ (reference sequence). V shed 2 bases and J shed 0 bases, with 9 bases lying between them. This CDR3 comprises 15 residues. The CDR3 protein is CASSLLQVSTDTQYF. The CDR3 DNA is TGTGCCAGCAGCTTACTCCAGGTTAGCACAGATACGCAGTATTTT.

V gene TRBV6-2 or TRBV6-3 combines with J gene TRBJ1-1; no clear D gene. The CDR3 extends over 14 amino acids. Per germline, CDR1 MNHEY and CDR2 SVGEGT. The V and J ends lost 4 bases and 1 base respectively, with 10 bases between them. The CDR3 here is CASSWAGRNTEAFF. CDR3 DNA: TGTGCCAGCAGTTGGGCAGGTAGGAACACTGAAGCTTTCTTT.

The J gene is TRBJ2-2, the V gene TRBV12-3 or TRBV12-4; weak D call: TRBD2 (5 bases). The CDR3 totals 12 residues. V lost 6 bases to trimming and J lost 5 bases, with 7 bases between them. DNA for the CDR3: TGTGCCAGCAGAGGAGGAACCGGGGAGCTGTTTTTT. Amino acid sequence: CASRGGTGELFF.

The chain couples TRBV5-1 to TRBJ1-1, with TRBD1 matching 7 bases. Trimming at V came to 0 bases and at J to 11 bases, leaving 10 bases not matched to a gene. Germline-derived CDR1 and CDR2 are SGHRS and YFSETQ. This CDR3 region has 14 residues. The CDR3 coding sequence is TGCGCCAGCAGCTTGGAACAGGGGTTTTCCGGGGCTTTCTTT. It encodes CASSLEQGFSGAFF. Drawing the rest from reference TRBV5-1 and TRBJ1-1, the complete variable domain is KAGVTQTPRYLIKTRGQQVTLSCSPISGHRSVSWYQQTPGQGLQFLFEYFSETQRNKGNFPGRFSGRQFSNSRSEMNVSTLELGDSALYLCASSLEQGFSGAFFGQGTRLTVV.

This clone was detected once. The rearrangement links TRBV23-1 to TRBJ1-5, with 8 bases that match TRBD1. TRBV23-1 is an ORF; its function is uncertain. The CDR3 is 13 residues long. Germline trimming cut 8 bases from V and 3 bases from J; bases unmatched to any gene: 3. The CDR3 DNA follows: TGCGCCAGCCGACAGGGGAACAATCAGCCCCAGCATTTT. Protein: CASRQGNNQPQHF.

The chain is built from TRBV5-6 and TRBJ2-7; TRBD1 aligns across 12 bases. This CDR3 is built from 16 residues. V was clipped by 4 bases and J by 7 bases; unmatched bases: 12. Germline CDR1 SGHDT, CDR2 YYEEEE. CDR3 region: CASSAGDRGLTREQYF. The CDR3 DNA reads as TGTGCCAGCAGCGCAGGGGACAGGGGGCTAACGCGGGAGCAGTACTTC.

V usage is TRBV28 and J usage is TRBJ2-2, with 7 nucleotides matching TRBD2. Losses at the gene ends were 5 bases for V and 5 bases for J; bases not matched to a gene: 8. From germline, CDR1 is MDHEN and CDR2 SYDVKM. This CDR3 contains 15 residues. DNA of the CDR3: TGTGCCAGCAGTCTCCAACCGGGGGGTACCGGGGAGCTGTTTTTT. As protein: CASSLQPGGTGELFF.

The rearrangement joins TRBV9 to TRBJ1-2; D ambiguous. This CDR3 spans 15 amino acids. V was pared by 0 bases and J by 2 bases, with 11 bases between. CDR1 is SGDLS and CDR2 is YYNGEE in the germline V gene. DNA of the CDR3: TGTGCCAGCAGCGTAGCGATCGTCGGGAACTATGGCTACACCTTC. Residues: CASSVAIVGNYGYTF. Supplemented by reference TRBV9 and TRBJ1-2, the full variable domain reads DSGVTQTPKHLITATGQRVTLRCSPRSGDLSVYWYQQSLDQGLQFLIQYYNGEERAKGNILERFSAQQFPDLHSELNLSSLELGDSALYFCASSVAIVGNYGYTFGSGTRLTVV.

The J gene is TRBJ1-4, the V gene TRBV19; D remains unclear. Between the trimmed V and J ends, which lost 3 bases and 8 bases, there was a span of 7 bases. The CDR3 covers 12 residues. Per the germline V gene, CDR1 is LNHDA and CDR2 is SQIVND (reference sequence). The CDR3 DNA reads TGTGCCAGTAGTATTCCTTCGGAAAAACTGTTTTTT. Amino acid sequence: CASSIPSEKLFF.

CDR3 DNA sequence: TGTGCCAGCAGATTAGGACAAAAATCCAATCAGCCCCAGCATTTT. As protein: CASRLGQKSNQPQHF. The chain couples TRBV6-5 to TRBJ1-5; weak D call: TRBD1 (5 bases). V lost 6 bases and J lost 3, with 15 bases in between. Germline V gene data show CDR1 as MNHEY and CDR2 as SVGAGI. The CDR3 is 15 residues long.